This T cell receptor beta chain stems from a study of blood T cells in healthy people across ages. Study-level findings and limits: Samples with more naive T cells showed higher observed beta diversity. In older individuals, TCR beta diversity per million T cells was lower, falling roughly linearly with age.

A second PCR, run for roughly 7 to 12 cycles, used a sample-barcoded 5' primer plus a J-beta primer mix. The template-switch adaptor, which had 12 random nucleotides, put a tag on each cDNA molecule. TCRdb independently ran MiXCR on the 5' RACE reads; one entry per CDR3 protein. The data show under 2,000,000 distinct CDR3 sequences, with 49% seen just once and roughly 2.1% held by the top ten. About this clonotype itself: Its antigen is unidentified.

This CDR3 comprises 16 residues. Per germline, CDR1 SGHRS and CDR2 YFSETQ. V lost 3 bases and J lost 0, with 16 bases in between. Per-sample PBMC isolation yielded at least 7 million cells. This chain links TRBV5-1 with TRBJ2-7, with D perhaps matching TRBD2 (6 bases). This sequence was found in a woman in her thirties or forties in good health. Sequencing was done on a sample of blood. DNA for the CDR3: TGCGCCAGCAGCTCCCGTCGGGGGAGTAGCTCCTACGAGCAGTACTTC. This sequence encodes CASSSRRGSSSYEQYF.